This T cell receptor (beta chain) was profiled in a study of chemoradiotherapy in HPV16-positive cancers. Comments on this clone: Its antigen is not identified.

Clones were sequenced by immunoSEQ multiplex PCR, and TCRdb holds only the in-frame ones, with some missing. The repertoire holds 55,000 to 85,000 clones, approximately 91% seen once, with 4% to 4.5% in the top ten. Per the germline V gene, CDR1 is SGHDN and CDR2 is FVKESK. The CDR3 sequence is 12 residues long. Study-level results: Non-HPV-specific T cells did not expand in tumors during treatment, whereas candidate HPV-specific clones and E7-related motifs did. HPV-responsive T-cell expansion during chemoradiotherapy was linked to improved recurrence-free survival in HPV16-positive patients. The functional HPV-specific definition rests on just a couple of HPV16-positive patients.

The V and J genes are TRBV14 and TRBJ2-5; 7 bases map to TRBD1. The last part of the DNA fits TRBJ2-7 better; the J call may be wrong. The sequencing here drew on blood, taken from a patient who underwent chemoradiotherapy. This clonotype originated in a human donor with HPV-associated anogenital cancer. DNA of the CDR3: TGTGCCAGCAGCCGGGACAGCTACGAGCAGTACTTC. Amino acid sequence: CASSRDSYEQYF.